The 7 T cell receptor beta chains below were found in one sample sequenced in a study of T cell repertoires in cytomegalovirus infection. TCRdb reanalysed the reads using MiXCR and keeps one entry per CDR3 protein. The sample lists around 530,000 distinct CDR3 sequences, about a quarter occurring once. The sequenced material came from PBMCs. The receptors here all came from a human donor in good health (CMV status not recorded). Some clones in this sample may be carry-over from other donors' samples.

V is TRBV18 and J is TRBJ1-2, with TRBD1 as a possible D gene (6 bases). From germline, CDR1 is KGHSH and CDR2 LQKENI. The CDR3 length is 13 residues. Trimming removed 5 bases at V and 7 bases at J, with 14 bases between. CDR3 DNA: TGTGCCAGCTCAGAAAACAGGGCTGGTGGCTACACCTTC. Residues: CASSENRAGGYTF. The whole variable domain, remainder taken from reference TRBV18 and TRBJ1-2, is NAGVMQNPRHLVRRRGQEARLRCSPMKGHSHVYWYRQLPEEGLKFMVYLQKENIIDESGMPKERFSAEFPKEGPSILRIQQVVRGDSAAYFCASSENRAGGYTFGSGTRLTVV.

The DNA of the CDR3 is TGTGCCAGCAGCCAAGATCCCCACCCGGGACCGGGTGAAGCTTTCTTT. Translated, it gives CASSQDPHPGPGEAFF. The genes are TRBV14 and TRBJ1-1; maybe TRBD1 (5 bases). CDR1 SGHDN and CDR2 FVKESK come from the germline V gene. Trimming took off 0 bases at V and 7 bases at J, with 18 bases between the two ends. The CDR3 runs 16 residues.

This clonotype showed up many times. This chain connects TRBV12-3 or TRBV12-4 to TRBJ1-4; a weak D match, TRBD1 (5 bases). This CDR3 comprises 14 residues. The germline V and J ends were trimmed by 5 bases and 7 bases, with 14 bases remaining between them. The CDR3 here is CASSPRDPGEKLFF. The CDR3 bases are TGTGCCAGCAGTCCACGGGACCCTGGTGAAAAACTGTTTTTT.

This clonotype has a count of ten or more. The rearrangement joins TRBV6-1 to TRBJ1-2; 8 bases agree with TRBD1. The length of the CDR3 is 17 residues. V shed 7 bases, J shed 2 bases, and the junction held 15 bases outside the gene matches. Germline CDR1 and CDR2: MNHNS and SASEGT. CDR3 residues: CASIIRAGGGKNYGYTF. The CDR3 DNA follows: TGTGCCAGCATCATCCGGGCAGGGGGCGGAAAAAACTATGGCTACACCTTC.

This clonotype showed up just a few times. This chain connects TRBV4-1 to TRBJ2-7; D gene uncertain. V was trimmed by 0 bases and J by 3 bases, leaving 12 bases between them. This CDR3 comprises 15 residues. Per the germline V gene, CDR1 is MGHRA and CDR2 is YSYEKL. DNA of the CDR3: TGCGCCAGCAGCCAAGATAGCTCCCTAAACTACGAGCAGTACTTC. The encoded protein is CASSQDSSLNYEQYF.

The chain couples TRBV6-1 to TRBJ2-5, with TRBD1 matching 7 bases. CDR1 and CDR2 (germline): MNHNS, SASEGT. This CDR3 is built from 14 residues. Trimming removed 8 bases from V and 1 base from J; junction bases left unmatched: 7. The CDR3 region is CASGPTGSQETQYF. CDR3 DNA sequence: TGTGCCAGCGGGCCGACAGGGAGCCAAGAGACCCAGTACTTC.

This rearrangement joins TRBV20-1 to TRBJ2-1; D is perhaps TRBD1 or TRBD2 (5 bases each). V lost 1 base and J lost 6, with 28 bases in between. The CDR3 sequence is 19 residues long. Per the germline V gene, CDR1 is DFQATT and CDR2 is SNEGSKA (reference sequence). The CDR3 DNA is TGCAGTGCTAGAGCTCCGGGACCCGCTTTTTTTCAGGTCCGCAATGAGCAGTTCTTC. It codes for CSARAPGPAFFQVRNEQFF.